Sequencing of this T cell receptor (beta chain) was carried out in a study of cytomegalovirus exposure and HLA in healthy donors. About the research overall: As released early, the data held some 85 million unique TCRs from HLA-typed donors. Notes on the study in general: TCR beta sequences numbering fewer than 20,000 were associated with HLA alleles at 0.05 false discovery rate in a later analysis. CMV antigen specificity was confirmed in vitro for three CMV-associated chains. CMV serostatus stood as the only immune exposure information on hand.

The V and J ends lost 4 bases and 12 bases respectively, with 16 bases between them. CDR3 size: 13 residues. The germline V gene encodes CDR1 SNHLY and CDR2 FYNNEI. As concerns this clone: Its antigen is currently unknown.

A multiplex PCR was run with 60 Vbeta primers and 13 Jbeta primers. Sequencing was performed with immunoSEQ multiplex PCR; in TCRdb, only in-frame clones are kept and a portion is missing. The sample lists hundreds of thousands of clones, under 80% occurring once. The sequenced sample was PBMCs. The V gene is TRBV2, the J gene TRBJ2-1; D might be TRBD2 (6 bases). This TCR derives from a woman in her 30s in good health and CMV-seronegative. CDR3 amino acids: CASSGDSPGPQFF. CDR3 nucleotide sequence: TGTGCCAGCAGTGGGGACTCCCCAGGGCCGCAGTTCTTC.